The next 13 T cell receptor gamma chains were all read from a single sample in a study of γδ T cells in repeated Plasmodium falciparum infection. Gammadelta T cells were flow-sorted from PBMC into Vgamma9/Vdelta2+ and Vdelta2-negative populations for bulk analysis. TCRdb reanalyzed the multiplex PCR reads using CATT. The data show some 13,000 gamma-chain clones, roughly 1.5% seen once. The sequenced sample was gamma-delta T cells from blood. The receptors shown here come from a pool of human donors (malaria-infected and uninfected, not separated).

This clone turned up a few times. The protein in TCRdb stems from a much larger clone and differs at residue 5 from this DNA's translation, likely a read error; here the protein is translated from the DNA. The chain couples TRGV9 to TRGJP. The J gene, absent from TCRdb, was called here by matching the DNA to germline. V dropped 5 bases and J dropped 9; count of bases not matched to a gene: 10. The CDR3 runs 16 residues. Germline CDR1 GITISATS, CDR2 ISYDGTV (reference sequence). CDR3 loop: CALWVAIGLGKKIKVF. Written as DNA, the CDR3 is TGTGCCTTGTGGGTGGCAATTGGGTTGGGCAAAAAAATCAAGGTATTT.

The sample holds many counts of this clone. TCRdb has a much larger clone's protein, which differs at residue 14 from the translation of this DNA, likely because of a read error; what is shown is the protein translated from the DNA. The gene calls are TRGV9 and TRGJP. CDR1 and CDR2 (germline): GITISATS, ISYDGTV (reference sequence). This CDR3 is 16 amino acids long. The CDR3 reads CALWEGQELGKKIRVF. In DNA, the CDR3 is TGTGCCTTGTGGGAGGGACAAGAGTTGGGCAAAAAAATCAGGGTATTT.

This clone was counted ten times or more. The chain carries TRGV2 and TRGJP2. In germline, CDR1 is EGSNGY, CDR2 YDSYNSKV. With 1 base clipped from V and 6 bases from J, the junction kept 5 bases outside the gene matches. This CDR3 region has 14 residues. The CDR3 here is CATWDGKGDWIKTF. The CDR3 DNA reads TGTGCCACCTGGGACGGAAAAGGTGATTGGATCAAGACGTTT.

This clone came up many times. A far larger clone is one nucleotide away, so this likely arose from a read error. Within the sample, other DNA sequences also encode this same CDR3. The V call is TRGV9, the J call TRGJ1 or TRGJ2. Germline V lookup: CDR1 GITISATS, CDR2 ISYDGTV (reference sequence). CDR3 size: 14 residues. The CDR3 DNA sequence: TGTGCCCTGTGGGAGGTGCAAAATTATTATAAGAAACTCTTT. Amino acids: CALWEVQNYYKKLF.

This clone was found many times. A much more abundant neighbour one base away suggests this may be a read error. This rearrangement joins TRGV9 to TRGJ1 or TRGJ2. This CDR3 region has 12 residues. The germline V gene has CDR1 GITISATS and CDR2 ISYDGTV (reference sequence). The CDR3 is CALWRNDYKKLF. The CDR3 nucleotides read TGTGCCTTGTGGAGGAATGATTATAAGAAACTCTTT.

As for this clone: The protein TCRdb lists belongs to a much larger clone and differs from this DNA's translation at residue 12, which points to a read error; the protein shown is made from the DNA. V and J are TRGV9 and TRGJP. The J gene, left out of TCRdb, was set here by checking the DNA against germline. Germline CDR1 and CDR2: GITISATS and ISYDGTV (reference sequence). The length of the CDR3 is 20 residues. CDR3 residues: CALWEVFRSDQGLGKKIKVF. Here the CDR3 DNA reads TGTGCCTTGTGGGAGGTCTTTCGGAGCGATCAAGGGTTGGGCAAAAAAATCAAGGTATTT.

Notes on this clone: TCRdb attributes to this sequence the protein of a much larger clone, which differs from the DNA translation at residue 11; a read error is likely, and the protein displayed is translated from the DNA. The J gene has no call, while the V gene is TRGV9. CDR1 is GITISATS, CDR2 ISYDGTV, per germline (reference sequence). The CDR3 consists of 29 residues. The CDR3 DNA reads as TGTGCCTTGTGGGAGGTGCGGAGCAACTCTTCGGCAGTGGAACAACACTTGTTGTCACAGGTAAGTATCGGAAGAATACAACATTTC. Residues: CALWEVRSNSSAVEQHLLSQVSIGRIQHF.

This clone came up a few times. A read error is likely here: a far larger clone is one base away. This specimen includes other DNA sequences encoding the same CDR3. CDR3 DNA: TGTGCCCTGTGGGTGATGGGAGAGTTGGGCAAAAAAATCAAGGTATTT. Translation: CALWVMGELGKKIKVF. V gene TRGV9 combines with J gene TRGJP. As TCRdb names no J gene, one was assigned here on the basis of a DNA match to germline. CDR3 length equals 16 residues. The V gene's germline CDR1 is GITISATS and CDR2 ISYDGTV (reference sequence).

As concerns this clone: TCRdb has a much larger clone's protein, which differs at residue 3 from the translation of this DNA, likely because of a read error; what is shown is the protein translated from the DNA. A V gene of TRGV9 was called, but no J gene was assigned. The length of the CDR3 is 29 residues. From germline, CDR1 is GITISATS and CDR2 ISYDGTV (reference sequence). The CDR3 reads CASWEVQKVGLAVEQHWLSQVSIGRIQHF. CDR3 nucleotide sequence: TGTGCCTCGTGGGAGGTGCAGAAGGTGGGATTGGCAGTGGAACAACACTGGTTGTCACAGGTAAGTATCGGAAGAATACAACATTTC.

In its sample, this clone was seen a few times. A far larger clone is just one base off, so this is likely a read error. It is unclear where the CDR3 begins or ends on the DNA, so no DNA is shown, and the CDR3 is as TCRdb lists it. This same CDR3 is encoded by further DNA sequences in the sample. The V gene call reads TRGV9; no J gene was called. The V gene's germline CDR1 is GITISATS and CDR2 ISYDGTV (reference sequence). The CDR3 has 30 amino acids, counting both end residues. The CDR3 region is CALWEAEIRNSLAVEQHWLSQVSIGRIQHF.

Regarding this clone: One base separates it from a far larger clone, so it is likely a read error. This chain connects TRGV8 to TRGJ1 or TRGJ2. Germline V gene lookup returns CDR1 VENAVY and CDR2 YDSYNSRV. The CDR3 covers 12 residues. The CDR3 loop is CATWDGRDKKLF. The CDR3, as DNA: TGTGCCACCTGGGACGGTCGGGATAAGAAGCTCTTT.

Comments on this clone: A far larger clone lies a single base away; this is likely a read error. Other DNA sequences in the same sample also yield this CDR3. The chain is built from TRGV9 and TRGJ1 or TRGJ2. Matching the DNA to germline supplied the J gene, which TCRdb does not give. Germline V lookup: CDR1 GITISATS, CDR2 ISYDGTV (reference sequence). CDR3 length: 12 residues. V lost 4 bases and J lost 10; bases outside the gene matches: 10. As DNA, the CDR3 is TGTGCCTTGTGGGAAGAGGGGTACAAGAAACTCTTT. Translated, it gives CALWEEGYKKLF.

In its sample, this clone was seen a few times. A read error is the likely source, as a far larger clone sits one nucleotide away. The J gene is uncalled and the V gene is TRGV5. Looked up from germline, CDR1 is VINAFY and CDR2 is YDVSNSKD. This CDR3 contains 13 residues. CDR3 region: CATWDRIYYKKLF. The CDR3 DNA reads TGTGCCACCTGGGACAGGATATATTATAAGAAGCTCTTT.